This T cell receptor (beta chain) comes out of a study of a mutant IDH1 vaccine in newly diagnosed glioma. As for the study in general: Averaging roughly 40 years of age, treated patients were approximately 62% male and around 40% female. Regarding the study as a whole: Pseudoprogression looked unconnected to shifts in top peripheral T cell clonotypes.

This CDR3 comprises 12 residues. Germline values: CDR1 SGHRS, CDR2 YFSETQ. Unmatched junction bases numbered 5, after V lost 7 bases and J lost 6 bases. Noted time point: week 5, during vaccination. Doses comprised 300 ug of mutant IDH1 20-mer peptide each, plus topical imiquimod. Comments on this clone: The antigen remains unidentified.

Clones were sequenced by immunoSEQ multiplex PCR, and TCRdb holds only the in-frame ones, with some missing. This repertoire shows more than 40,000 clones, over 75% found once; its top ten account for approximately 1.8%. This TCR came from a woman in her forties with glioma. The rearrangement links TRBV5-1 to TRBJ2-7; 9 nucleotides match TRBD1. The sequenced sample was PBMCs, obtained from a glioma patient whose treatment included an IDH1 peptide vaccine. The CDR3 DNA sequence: TGCGCCAGCCTCGGGACAGGGTCCGAGCAGTACTTC. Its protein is CASLGTGSEQYF.